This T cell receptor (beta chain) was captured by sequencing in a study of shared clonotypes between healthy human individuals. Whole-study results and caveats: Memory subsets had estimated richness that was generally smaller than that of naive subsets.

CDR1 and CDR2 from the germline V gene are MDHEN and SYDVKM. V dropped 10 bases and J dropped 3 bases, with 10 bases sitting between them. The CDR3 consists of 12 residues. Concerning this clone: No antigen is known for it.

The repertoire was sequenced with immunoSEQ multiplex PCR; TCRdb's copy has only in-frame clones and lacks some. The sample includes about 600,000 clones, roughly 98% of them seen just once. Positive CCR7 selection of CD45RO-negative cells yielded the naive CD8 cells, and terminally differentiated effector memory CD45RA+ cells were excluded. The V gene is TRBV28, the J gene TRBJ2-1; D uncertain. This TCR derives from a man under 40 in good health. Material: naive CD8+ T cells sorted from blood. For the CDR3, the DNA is TGTGCCACCAAACGGAACTACAATGAGCAGTTCTTC. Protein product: CATKRNYNEQFF.